A single sample gave rise to the 11 T cell receptor beta chains below, sequenced in a study of T cell responses to AZD1222 COVID-19 vaccine. Some clones are missing from TCRdb's copy, which holds only in-frame ones; the method was immunoSEQ multiplex PCR. The sample carries under 100,000 clones, roughly 85% recorded once. The starting material was peripheral blood, obtained 28 days after the second AZD1222 dose. The receptors shown here come from an adult who received the AZD1222 COVID-19 vaccine.

The gene calls are TRBV4-2 and TRBJ1-5; the D gene is possibly TRBD1 (5 bases). Trimming pared 1 base from V and 6 bases from J, leaving 16 bases between. The CDR3 length is 16 residues. CDR1 is LGHNA and CDR2 is YNFKEQ in the germline V gene. This CDR3 is CASSQGTSGLGQPQHF. Here the CDR3 DNA reads TGTGCCAGCAGCCAAGGAACTTCAGGGCTTGGTCAGCCCCAGCATTTT.

This chain uses TRBV19 with TRBJ2-7; 8 positions match TRBD1. Per the germline V gene, CDR1 is LNHDA and CDR2 is SQIVND (reference sequence). Trimming took 9 bases from V and 6 from J; bases not matched to a gene: 10. There are 13 residues in the CDR3. The CDR3 coding sequence is TGTGCCAGCCACGGACAGGGTCATCCCGAGCAGTACTTC. Translation gives CASHGQGHPEQYF. The full variable domain, in which reference TRBV19 and TRBJ2-7 provide the parts outside the CDR3, is DGGITQSPKYLFRKEGQNVTLSCEQNLNHDAMYWYRQDPGQGLRLIYYSQIVNDFQKGDIAEGYSVSREKKESFPLTVTSAQKNPTAFYLCASHGQGHPEQYFGPGTRLTVT.

The V and J genes are TRBV19 and TRBJ1-1, with D possibly being TRBD1 (5 bases). The CDR3 totals 16 residues. Germline CDR1 reads LNHDA; CDR2 reads SQIVND (reference sequence). Deletions cut 7 bases from V and 0 bases from J, with 18 bases between. CDR3 in amino acids: CASNLGTGSLNTEAFF. The DNA for the CDR3 is TGTGCCAGTAACCTCGGCACAGGTAGCCTGAACACTGAAGCTTTCTTT.

V usage is TRBV24-1 and J usage is TRBJ2-1, with a possible D match to TRBD1 (8 bases). V was clipped by 3 bases and J by 8 bases, with 16 bases between them. The CDR3 has 15 residues. The germline CDR1 and CDR2 sequences are KGHDR and SFDVKD. CDR3 protein: CATSDPQGGRDEQFF. In nucleotides, the CDR3 is TGTGCCACCAGTGATCCACAGGGGGGGCGGGATGAGCAGTTCTTC.

The rearrangement uses TRBV5-6 and TRBJ2-1; 12 bases agree with TRBD2. The junction had 9 bases not matched to a gene; V was cut back by 3 bases and J by 8 bases. The germline gives CDR1 SGHDT, CDR2 YYEEEE. CDR3 length: 16 residues. DNA for the CDR3: TGTGCCAGCAGCTCAAGACTAGCGGGAGATATAGATGAGCAGTTCTTC. Its translation is CASSSRLAGDIDEQFF.

The V and J genes are TRBV12-5 and TRBJ1-1; no reliable D call. Germline V gives CDR1 LGHNT, CDR2 FRNRAP. CDR3 length: 14 residues. V was cut by 0 bases and J by 0 bases, with 5 bases left in between. The CDR3: CASGLVRMNTEAFF. CDR3 nucleotides: TGTGCTAGTGGTTTGGTAAGGATGAACACTGAAGCTTTCTTT.

The V call is TRBV5-4, the J call TRBJ1-3; D possibly corresponds to TRBD1 (6 bases). Germline CDR1 and CDR2: SGHNT and YYREEE (reference sequence). The CDR3 runs 16 residues. V lost 0 bases and J 1 base, leaving 11 bases between the germline ends. The CDR3 DNA reads TGTGCCAGCAGCTTGGCCATGGGGGCATCTGGAAACACCATATATTTT. It translates to CASSLAMGASGNTIYF.

The V and J genes are TRBV12-3 or TRBV12-4 and TRBJ1-2; 7 bases agree with TRBD1. This CDR3 comprises 13 residues. Trimming removed 6 bases from V and 8 bases from J; junction bases left unmatched: 9. CDR3 DNA sequence: TGTGCCAGCAGCTTCCAGGGGGAGGGAGGCTACACCTTC. It specifies CASSFQGEGGYTF.

The V and J genes are TRBV7-2 and TRBJ1-5; D unclear. Per the germline V gene, CDR1 is SGHTA and CDR2 is FQGNSA. The CDR3 extends over 13 amino acids. The germline V and J ends were trimmed by 6 bases and 3 bases, with 9 bases remaining between them. The CDR3 region is CASSTVHNQPQHF. CDR3 bases: TGTGCCAGCAGTACGGTCCACAATCAGCCCCAGCATTTT.

This rearrangement joins TRBV9 to TRBJ2-2; the match to TRBD2 covers 7 bases. The CDR3 has 15 amino acids. With 4 bases clipped from V and 3 bases from J, the junction kept 6 bases outside the gene matches. Germline lookup yields CDR1 SGDLS and CDR2 YYNGEE. Here the CDR3 reads CASSPLAGDTGELFF. For the CDR3, the DNA is TGTGCCAGCAGCCCTCTGGCGGGAGACACCGGGGAGCTGTTTTTT.

J is TRBJ2-7 and V is TRBV7-2; D may correspond to TRBD1 or TRBD2 (5 bases each). Per germline, CDR1 SGHTA and CDR2 FQGNSA. This CDR3 spans 13 amino acids. The V end lost 8 bases, the J end lost 2 bases, and 13 bases lay between the germline ends. The CDR3 region is CASSGQDTYEQYV. As DNA, the CDR3 is TGTGCCAGCTCGGGGCAGGACACCTACGAGCAGTACGTC.